The present TCR beta chain was sequenced within a study of cytomegalovirus exposure and HLA in healthy donors. Study details: The study's early data release held roughly 91 million unique TCRs from HLA-typed donors. General study points: Association of a missense DCLRE1C variant with TCR beta V- and J-gene trimming was reported in a later analysis. Published work reported that the classifier diagnosed cytomegalovirus status with high specificity and sensitivity. Most subjects' HLA-A and HLA-B alleles were reportedly predicted from TCR beta sequences.

Trimming removed 0 bases from V and 4 bases from J, with 3 bases in between. Germline CDR1 reads SEHNR; CDR2 reads FQNEAQ (reference sequence). The CDR3 contains 12 residues. This clone showed up just once. Its antigen is unknown. With 60 Vbeta and 13 Jbeta primers, the PCR was carried out. The assay was immunoSEQ multiplex PCR, and TCRdb's table has in-frame clones only and misses some. The sample consists of roughly 180,000 clones, over 75% of them appearing once. The origin of this receptor is a woman aged 30 to 39 in good health and CMV-seronegative. Sequencing was done on a sample of PBMCs. This chain links TRBV7-9 with TRBJ1-1; D call uncertain. The CDR3 coding sequence is TGTGCCAGCAGCTTAGCGGCCACTGAAGCTTTCTTT. It codes for CASSLAATEAFF.